The 18 T cell receptor beta chains below all came from one sample that was sequenced in a study of OX40 agonist ivuxolimab in advanced cancers. Library creation used the immunoSEQ multiplex PCR assay. TCRdb took this table from immuneACCESS and kept in-frame rearrangements with V and J called. Such tables lack part of the clones; where checked against another copy, unresolved V genes explain under half of the gap, and the rest is unexplained. The sample table shows about 82,000 clones, and 85% to 90% are seen once. The ten biggest clones cover approximately 6.5% of the sample. The source was CD4+ or CD8+ T cells sorted from blood, collected in a trial of the OX40 agonist ivuxolimab. These receptors were obtained from an adult with an advanced solid tumor such as melanoma, head and neck, liver or kidney cancer.

The V and J genes are TRBV27 and TRBJ2-7; TRBD2 aligns across 11 bases. CDR1 and CDR2 from the germline V gene are MNHEY and SMNVEV (reference sequence). CDR3 size: 19 residues. After removal of 0 bases from V and 2 bases from J, the junction contained 12 bases not matched to a gene. The CDR3 sequence: CASSLSGTSGGSGPYEQYF. The CDR3 DNA reads TGTGCCAGCAGTTTATCAGGGACTAGCGGAGGGTCGGGGCCCTACGAGCAGTACTTC.

This chain joins TRBV29-1 and TRBJ2-7; 8 bases line up with TRBD2. V shed 8 bases and J 4 bases; nucleotides not matched to a gene: 7. The V gene's germline CDR1 is SQVTM and CDR2 ANQGSEA. This CDR3 contains 12 residues. CDR3 sequence: CSSRRGAYEQYF. Written as DNA, the CDR3 is TGCAGCTCTCGGCGGGGGGCGTACGAGCAGTACTTC.

CDR3 protein: CASSEGDEKLFF. CDR3 nucleotides: TGTGCCAGCAGTGAAGGTGATGAAAAACTGTTTTTT. The rearrangement links TRBV2 to TRBJ1-4; D is unresolved. Germline CDR1 SNHLY, CDR2 FYNNEI. There are 12 residues in the CDR3. Deletions cut 1 base from V and 6 bases from J, with 3 bases between.

A single count supports this clone. The V and J genes are TRBV6-6 and TRBJ1-5; D unclear. V was clipped by 11 bases and J by 4 bases, with 15 bases between them. The CDR3 consists of 13 residues. Germline V gives CDR1 MNHNY, CDR2 SVGAGI (reference sequence). The CDR3 here is CASQIGPNQPQHF. Written as DNA, the CDR3 is TGTGCCTCCCAAATCGGCCCTAATCAGCCCCAGCATTTT.

This chain connects TRBV7-3 to TRBJ2-5; maybe TRBD2 (5 bases). The end of the DNA fits TRBJ2-7 better, so the J call may be wrong. The germline gives CDR1 SGHTA, CDR2 FQGTGA. The CDR3 is made up of 15 amino acids. CDR3 DNA sequence: TGTGCCAGCAGCTTAGGCGCTGCCGGGGCCTACGAGCAGTACTTC. This encodes CASSLGAAGAYEQYF.

The V call is TRBV2, the J call TRBJ1-4; no clear D gene. The CDR3 totals 16 residues. Germline CDR1 and CDR2: SNHLY and FYNNEI. With 10 bases removed from V and 6 bases from J, the gap between germline ends came to 24 bases. DNA for the CDR3: TGTGCCATCATCACAAGTTGGGCCCCAGGACATGAAAAACTGTTTTTT. Protein sequence: CAIITSWAPGHEKLFF.

This clone has only a few counts. The chain recombines TRBV9 with TRBJ2-1; tentative D call: TRBD2 (6 bases). This CDR3 comprises 15 residues. CDR1 and CDR2 from the germline V gene are SGDLS and YYNGEE. Trimming removed 3 bases from V and 6 bases from J, with 16 bases in between. The CDR3 region has the DNA TGTGCCAGCAGCGGACGGGACTTCGTGGCCAATGAGCAGTTCTTC. As protein: CASSGRDFVANEQFF.

The J gene is TRBJ2-7, the V gene TRBV29-1, with 7 bases aligning to TRBD1. The V gene's germline CDR1 is SQVTM and CDR2 ANQGSEA. The V gene end was trimmed by 5 bases and the J gene end by 2 bases; junction bases not matched to a gene: 6. The CDR3 extends over 13 amino acids. The CDR3 coding sequence is TGCAGCGTTAAGACAGGGCTTACCTACGAGCAGTACTTC. This sequence encodes CSVKTGLTYEQYF.

This clone occurred once. V is TRBV4-2 and J is TRBJ2-3; 10 bases fit TRBD2. Looked up from germline, CDR1 is LGHNA and CDR2 is YNFKEQ. With V trimmed by 4 bases and J by 2 bases, 9 bases remained unmatched. The CDR3 sequence is 17 residues long. The CDR3 DNA sequence: TGTGCCAGCAGCCGGACGATAGCGGGGGGAGACACAGATACGCAGTATTTT. This encodes CASSRTIAGGDTDTQYF.

V and J are TRBV5-1 and TRBJ2-5; weak D call: TRBD1 (6 bases). The DNA end is more similar to TRBJ2-7, so the J call may be wrong. Germline assignment: CDR1 SGHRS and CDR2 YFSETQ. The CDR3 is 13 residues long. CDR3 sequence (DNA): TGCGCCACCTCCCGGGAACAGGGTTACGAGCAGTACTTC. As protein: CATSREQGYEQYF.

The rearrangement joins TRBV7-9 to TRBJ2-2, with TRBD1 matching over 10 bases. CDR1 and CDR2 (germline): SEHNR, FQNEAQ (reference sequence). This CDR3 has 16 residues. V lost 0 bases to trimming and J lost 5 bases; unmatched junction nucleotides: 3. The CDR3 spells CASSLAGTGDTGELFF. The CDR3 nucleotides are TGTGCCAGCAGCTTAGCGGGGACAGGGGATACCGGGGAGCTGTTTTTT.

This chain links TRBV30 with TRBJ2-3; no reliable D call. There are 12 residues in the CDR3. Per the germline V gene, CDR1 is GTSNPN and CDR2 is SVGIG (reference sequence). Deletions cut 2 bases from V and 0 bases from J, with 3 bases between. The CDR3 DNA reads TGTGCCTGGAGTCCAAGCACAGATACGCAGTATTTT. Protein product: CAWSPSTDTQYF.

This rearrangement joins TRBV29-1 to TRBJ1-2, with no clear D. Germline V gene data show CDR1 as SQVTM and CDR2 as ANQGSEA. Trimming stripped 5 bases from V and 1 base from J, with 8 bases between. The CDR3 consists of 12 residues. The CDR3: CSVHAVNYGYTF. In DNA form, the CDR3 reads TGCAGCGTTCATGCAGTTAACTATGGCTACACCTTC.

Only one count was recorded for this clone. The CDR3 here is CSAKLAGGYNEQFF. CDR3 sequence (DNA): TGCAGCGCTAAGCTAGCGGGGGGGTACAATGAGCAGTTCTTC. The chain links TRBV29-1 to TRBJ2-1; 12 bases are a match to TRBD2. Germline CDR1 reads SQVTM; CDR2 reads ANQGSEA. The CDR3 length is 14 residues. Trimming cost V 7 bases and J 4 bases; bases outside gene matches: 5.

This sequence joins TRBV7-6 and TRBJ1-1; D remains unclear. The CDR3 spans 19 residues. Looked up from germline, CDR1 is SGHVS and CDR2 is FNYEAQ. Deletions cut 5 bases from V and 4 bases from J, with 29 bases between. The CDR3 nucleotides read TGTGCCAGCAGCGAAAAACTCCGGTCCACCCCAAGAAGAATCACTGAAGCTTTCTTT. This translates into CASSEKLRSTPRRITEAFF.

The J gene is TRBJ1-1, the V gene TRBV27; D gene unclear. Per germline, CDR1 MNHEY and CDR2 SMNVEV (reference sequence). V lost 0 bases to trimming and J lost 1 base, with 9 bases between them. The CDR3 is 15 residues long. This CDR3 reads CASSLSPEPNTEAFF. The CDR3 bases are TGTGCCAGCAGTTTATCCCCGGAGCCGAACACTGAAGCTTTCTTT.

The chain joins TRBV18 to TRBJ2-5; 10 bases are shared with TRBD1. From germline, CDR1 is KGHSH and CDR2 LQKENI. The CDR3 extends over 15 amino acids. V was pared by 0 bases and J by 5 bases, with 3 bases of the junction left unmatched. CDR3 sequence: CASSPPTGGGETQYF. CDR3 nucleotides: TGTGCCAGCTCACCACCGACAGGGGGCGGCGAGACCCAGTACTTC.

This rearrangement joins TRBV6-5 to TRBJ2-7, with a tentative D call TRBD1 (6 bases). The length of the CDR3 is 13 residues. Per the germline V gene, CDR1 is MNHEY and CDR2 is SVGAGI. V gave up 2 bases and J gave up 4 bases, with 9 bases separating them. This chain's CDR3 is CASSYAGVYEQYF. The CDR3 DNA sequence: TGTGCCAGCAGTTACGCAGGGGTTTACGAGCAGTACTTC.